This T cell receptor (beta chain) was sequenced in a study of CD8 T cells in ankylosing spondylitis. Findings and limits, study-wide: A TCR beta motif of about eight highly homologous variants appeared characteristic of ankylosing spondylitis blood.

About this clonotype itself: Its antigen is currently unknown.

Making the TCR beta libraries involved quantitative 5'-RACE with molecular barcodes. TCRdb reprocessed the 5' RACE reads via MiXCR and lists one record per CDR3 protein. The table includes roughly 700,000 distinct CDR3 sequences, around 19% detected once. The specimen was blood, either unsorted or a sorted T cell fraction (not recorded which). The clonotype comes from a male donor with ankylosing spondylitis.

CDR3 coding DNA: TGTGCCAGCAGTACCTTCGGAGAGCGGGAGTCCTACAATGAGCAGTTCTTC. This encodes CASSTFGERESYNEQFF. This chain uses TRBV25-1 with TRBJ2-1, with 8 bases that match TRBD2. Germline trimming cut 5 bases from V and 1 base from J; bases unmatched to any gene: 10. The CDR3 length is 17 residues. Germline V gives CDR1 MGHDK, CDR2 SYGVNS.